This T cell receptor beta chain was identified during a study of CD8+CD57+ T cells in acquired aplastic anemia. Study at large: The mean DNA yield obtained from sorted CD4+ and CD8+ cells came to 3.2 ug. Findings and caveats of the study: Patients and controls shared under 35 CD8+ CDR3 sequences, highly expressed in patients.

Remarks on this clonotype: Its antigen is as yet unknown.

The use of genomic DNA as template underpinned the TCR beta VDJ and CDR3 profiling. One entry per CDR3 protein, called by TCRdb with MiXCR from the reads. Of 200,000 or so distinct CDR3 sequences in the sample, less than 65% were seen once. The receptor was isolated from a human donor with severe aplastic anemia or a healthy control (not recorded which). The sequenced material came from sorted CD4+, CD8+, or CD8+CD57+ T cells (not recorded which) from PBMCs.

The CDR3 loop reads CASSGTPGTSGNLNSYEQYF. In DNA form, the CDR3 reads TGTGCCAGTAGTGGTACCCCGGGGACTAGCGGGAACTTAAACTCCTACGAGCAGTACTTC. This chain joins TRBV19 and TRBJ2-7, with TRBD2 matching over 13 bases. With 5 bases clipped from V and 0 bases from J, the junction kept 16 bases outside the gene matches. The V gene's germline CDR1 is LNHDA and CDR2 SQIVND (reference sequence). The CDR3 is made up of 20 amino acids.